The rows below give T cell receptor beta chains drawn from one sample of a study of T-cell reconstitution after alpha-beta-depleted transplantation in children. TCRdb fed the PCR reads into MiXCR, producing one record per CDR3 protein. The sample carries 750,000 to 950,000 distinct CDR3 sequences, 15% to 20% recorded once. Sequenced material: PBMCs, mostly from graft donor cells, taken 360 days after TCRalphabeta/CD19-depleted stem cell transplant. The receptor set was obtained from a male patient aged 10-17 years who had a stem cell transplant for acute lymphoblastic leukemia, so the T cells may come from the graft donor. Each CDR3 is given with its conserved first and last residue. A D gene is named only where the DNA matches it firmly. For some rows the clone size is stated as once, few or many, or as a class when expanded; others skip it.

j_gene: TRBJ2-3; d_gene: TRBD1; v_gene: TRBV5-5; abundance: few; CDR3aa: CASSPGQAIPDTQYF; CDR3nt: TGTGCCAGCAGCCCGGGACAGGCGATTCCAGATACGCAGTATTTT
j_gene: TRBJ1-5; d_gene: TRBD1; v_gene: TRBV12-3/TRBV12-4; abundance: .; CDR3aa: CASSLKGQLQHF; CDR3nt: TGTGCCAGCAGTTTGAAGGGACAGCTCCAGCATTTT
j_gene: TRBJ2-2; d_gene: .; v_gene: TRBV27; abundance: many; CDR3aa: CASSLITSNTGELFF; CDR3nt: TGTGCCAGCAGTTTAATCACCTCAAACACCGGGGAGCTGTTTTTT
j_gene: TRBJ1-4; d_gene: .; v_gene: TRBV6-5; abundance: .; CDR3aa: CASSSIGATNEKLFF; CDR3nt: TGTGCCAGCAGCTCCATCGGAGCAACTAATGAAAAACTGTTTTTT
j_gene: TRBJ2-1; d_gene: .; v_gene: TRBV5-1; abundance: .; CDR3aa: CASSFDGAGYNEQFF; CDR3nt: TGCGCCAGCAGCTTTGACGGGGCGGGGTACAATGAGCAGTTCTTC
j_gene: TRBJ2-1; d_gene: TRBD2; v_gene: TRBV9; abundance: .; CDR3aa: CASSVVSGRYNEQFF; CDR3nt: TGTGCCAGCAGCGTAGTTAGCGGGAGGTACAATGAGCAGTTCTTC
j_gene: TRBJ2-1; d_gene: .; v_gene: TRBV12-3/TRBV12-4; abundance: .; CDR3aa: CASTTLPARDEQFF; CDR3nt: TGTGCCAGCACCACTCTACCCGCGCGGGATGAGCAGTTCTTC
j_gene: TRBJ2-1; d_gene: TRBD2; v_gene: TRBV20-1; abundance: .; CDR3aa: CSAREGTSVRFF; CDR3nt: TGCAGTGCTAGAGAAGGGACTAGTGTTCGGTTCTTC
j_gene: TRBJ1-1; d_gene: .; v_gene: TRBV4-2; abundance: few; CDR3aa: CASSSHSVNTEAFF; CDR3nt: TGTGCCAGCAGCTCCCACAGCGTGAACACTGAAGCTTTCTTT
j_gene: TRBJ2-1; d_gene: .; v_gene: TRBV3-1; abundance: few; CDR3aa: CASRQGLSREQFF; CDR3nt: TGTGCCAGCAGACAAGGACTGTCCAGGGAGCAGTTCTTC
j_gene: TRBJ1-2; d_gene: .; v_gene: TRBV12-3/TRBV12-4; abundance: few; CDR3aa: CASSPWVAKQANYGYTF; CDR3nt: TGTGCCAGCAGTCCCTGGGTGGCGAAACAGGCTAACTATGGCTACACCTTC
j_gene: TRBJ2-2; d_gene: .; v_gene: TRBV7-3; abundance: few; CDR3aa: CASSLIVATGELFF; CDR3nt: TGTGCCAGCAGCTTAATAGTTGCTACCGGGGAGCTGTTTTTT
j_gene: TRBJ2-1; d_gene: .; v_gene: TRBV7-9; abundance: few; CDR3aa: CASSLEPREFF; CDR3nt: TGTGCCAGCAGCTTAGAACCGAGGGAGTTCTTC
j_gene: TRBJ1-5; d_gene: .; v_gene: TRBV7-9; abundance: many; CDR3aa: CASSLDLGLNQPQHF; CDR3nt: TGTGCCAGCAGCTTAGACCTTGGGCTGAATCAGCCCCAGCATTTT
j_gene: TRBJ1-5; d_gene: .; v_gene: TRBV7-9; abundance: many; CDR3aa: CATCDSNQPQHF; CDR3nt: TGTGCCACCTGCGATAGCAATCAGCCCCAGCATTTT
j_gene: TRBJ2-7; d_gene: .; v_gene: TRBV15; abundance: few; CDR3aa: CATSRAAEQYF; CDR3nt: TGTGCCACCAGCAGAGCGGCCGAGCAGTACTTC
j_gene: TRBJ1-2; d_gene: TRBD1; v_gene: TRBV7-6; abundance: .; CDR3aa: CASRDPGQGYGYTF; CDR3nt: TGTGCCAGCAGGGACCCGGGACAGGGGTATGGCTACACCTTC
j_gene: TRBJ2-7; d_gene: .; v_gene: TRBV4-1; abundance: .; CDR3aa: CASSALPGDLLYEQYF; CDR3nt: TGCGCCAGCAGCGCGCTCCCAGGGGACCTACTCTACGAGCAGTACTTC
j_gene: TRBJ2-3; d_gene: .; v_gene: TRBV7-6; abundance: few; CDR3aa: CASSQGFRVGPDTQYF; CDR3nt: TGTGCCAGCAGCCAAGGCTTTAGGGTTGGCCCAGATACGCAGTATTTT
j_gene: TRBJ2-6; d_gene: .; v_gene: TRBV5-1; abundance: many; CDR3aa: CASSTPVSGANVLTF; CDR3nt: TGCGCCAGCAGCACCCCTGTCTCTGGGGCCAACGTCCTGACTTTC
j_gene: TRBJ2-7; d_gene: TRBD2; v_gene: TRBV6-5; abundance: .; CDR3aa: CASTHGAGARYEQYF; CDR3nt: TGTGCCAGCACCCACGGGGCGGGAGCAAGGTACGAGCAGTACTTC
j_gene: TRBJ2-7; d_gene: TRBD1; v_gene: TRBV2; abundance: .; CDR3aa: CASSERQGPYEQYF; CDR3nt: TGTGCCAGCAGCGAACGACAGGGTCCCTACGAGCAGTACTTC
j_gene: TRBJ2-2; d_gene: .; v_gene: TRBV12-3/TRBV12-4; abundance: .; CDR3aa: CATLGGENTGELFF; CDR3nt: TGTGCCACCCTAGGAGGGGAGAACACCGGGGAGCTGTTTTTT
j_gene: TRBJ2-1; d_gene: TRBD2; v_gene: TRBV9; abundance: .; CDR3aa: CASSSETSGSYNEQFF; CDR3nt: TGTGCCAGCAGCAGTGAGACTAGCGGGAGTTACAATGAGCAGTTCTTC
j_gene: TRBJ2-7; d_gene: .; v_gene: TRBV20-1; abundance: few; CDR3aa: CSALGITFTYEQYF; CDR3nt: TGCAGTGCACTCGGGATCACCTTTACCTACGAGCAGTACTTC
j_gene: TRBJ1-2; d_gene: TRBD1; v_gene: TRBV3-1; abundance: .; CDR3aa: CASSQEVTGFNYGYTF; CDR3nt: TGTGCCAGCAGCCAAGAGGTGACAGGGTTTAACTATGGCTACACCTTC
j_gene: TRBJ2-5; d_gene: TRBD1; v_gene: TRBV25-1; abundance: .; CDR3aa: CASSDPSRTGTETQYF; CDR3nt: TGTGCCAGCAGTGATCCCTCCAGGACAGGGACAGAGACCCAGTACTTC
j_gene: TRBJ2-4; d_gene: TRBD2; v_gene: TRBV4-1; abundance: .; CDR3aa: CASSPGLAGGVAKNIQYF; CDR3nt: TGCGCCAGCAGCCCTGGACTAGCGGGAGGGGTAGCCAAAAACATTCAGTACTTC
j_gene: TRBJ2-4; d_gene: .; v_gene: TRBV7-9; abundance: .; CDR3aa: CASSAQEQGGPKNIQYF; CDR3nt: TGTGCCAGCAGCGCGCAGGAACAGGGTGGGCCCAAAAACATTCAGTACTTC
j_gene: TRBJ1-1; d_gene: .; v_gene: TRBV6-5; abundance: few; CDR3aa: CASSYRTSNTEAFF; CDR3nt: TGTGCCAGCAGTTACAGGACTTCGAACACTGAAGCTTTCTTT